The T cell receptor beta chain under discussion was sequenced for a study of T cells in Graves' hyperthyroidism and ophthalmopathy. Turning to this clonotype: This may be a read error, as it is one base from a much larger clone.

Every diagnosis used clinical symptoms, serum thyroxine and TRAb, thyroid ultrasound and orbital computed tomography. This CDR3 has 14 residues. Unmatched junction bases numbered 15, after V lost 6 bases and J lost 12 bases. The V gene's germline CDR1 is SNHLY and CDR2 FYNNEI. Amplified TCR beta CDR3 regions came from RNA transcripts. The TCR CDR3 first-round RT-PCR relied on the HTBI primer set. TCRdb independently ran MiXCR on the multiplex PCR reads; one entry per CDR3 protein. The table records under 750,000 distinct CDR3 sequences, approximately 18% of them present only once. The V call is TRBV2, the J call TRBJ1-2, with TRBD1 matching 8 bases. The sequence came from a woman aged 45-59 years with Graves' hyperthyroidism that later progressed to Graves' ophthalmopathy. What was sequenced was blood. Here the CDR3 DNA reads TGTGCCAGCAGCCCCGTCCAGGGGGCAAGCGGCCACACCTTC. It is translated as CASSPVQGASGHTF.